Listed below are T cell receptor beta chains from one sample, sequenced in a study of OX40 agonist ivuxolimab in advanced cancers. Assay used: immunoSEQ multiplex PCR; TCRdb lists only in-frame clones, some missing. The data contain 50,000 to 75,000 clones, 86% of them singletons. The sequences come from CD4+ or CD8+ T cells sorted from blood, collected in a trial of the OX40 agonist ivuxolimab. The receptors were gathered from an adult with an advanced solid tumor such as melanoma, head and neck, liver or kidney cancer. Each CDR3 is given without its conserved first and last residue.

v_call: TRBV5-1
j_call: TRBJ2-7
cdr3_aa: ASSLAGVTYEQY

v_call: TRBV11-2
j_call: TRBJ2-7
cdr3_aa: ASSLGGSSYEQY

v_call: TRBV7-6
j_call: TRBJ2-3
cdr3_aa: ASSLLTATNTDTQY

v_call: TRBV30
j_call: TRBJ1-1
cdr3_aa: AWRRPGGQVNAEAF

v_call: TRBV18
j_call: TRBJ2-7
cdr3_aa: ASSSGQPSYEQY

v_call: TRBV13
j_call: TRBJ2-1
cdr3_aa: ASSQAGLGYNEQF

v_call: TRBV7-3
j_call: TRBJ2-5
cdr3_aa: ASRPGTSLQETQY

v_call: TRBV7-9
j_call: TRBJ2-7
cdr3_aa: ASSGDRGYQY

v_call: TRBV11-2
j_call: TRBJ2-5
cdr3_aa: ASSLQETQY

v_call: TRBV28
j_call: TRBJ1-1
cdr3_aa: ASGQPRFSEAF

v_call: TRBV21-1
j_call: TRBJ2-1
cdr3_aa: ASSKDREENEQF

v_call: TRBV13
j_call: TRBJ2-7
cdr3_aa: ASSSRARGYEQY

v_call: TRBV6-4
j_call: TRBJ2-5
cdr3_aa: ASSDLVAGAETQY

v_call: TRBV10-3
j_call: TRBJ1-5
cdr3_aa: AISGESNQPQH

v_call: TRBV6-5
j_call: TRBJ2-5
cdr3_aa: ASRTGTGRETQY

v_call: TRBV28
j_call: TRBJ1-5
cdr3_aa: ASRTGTYQPQH

v_call: TRBV2
j_call: TRBJ2-2
cdr3_aa: ASSEHSGTNTGELF

v_call: TRBV2
j_call: TRBJ2-2
cdr3_aa: ASSGTSGRAAGELF

v_call: TRBV5-1
j_call: TRBJ1-4
cdr3_aa: ASSTDARTGGEKLF

v_call: TRBV19
j_call: TRBJ2-7
cdr3_aa: ASTLRHTDSYEQY

v_call: TRBV7-2
j_call: TRBJ1-1
cdr3_aa: ASSFQGARDTEAF

v_call: TRBV5-5
j_call: TRBJ2-1
cdr3_aa: ASSPLRGTSPEQF

v_call: TRBV2
j_call: TRBJ2-7
cdr3_aa: ASSSGFVGEQY

v_call: TRBV4-1
j_call: TRBJ2-7
cdr3_aa: ASSQANGYEQY